A single sample is the source of the 10 T cell receptor beta chains below, sequenced in a study of control samples from healthy donors and cancer patients. Using immunoSEQ multiplex PCR, the repertoire was profiled, and TCRdb retains in-frame clones only, with some absent. This table has 95,000 to 100,000 clones, around 89% appearing once. Sequenced input: blood. The receptor source for this set is a man aged 30 to 45 in good health.

The rearrangement joins TRBV25-1 to TRBJ2-7; maybe TRBD2 (6 bases). Trimming took 5 bases from V and 3 from J, leaving 8 bases between them. The V gene's germline CDR1 is MGHDK and CDR2 SYGVNS. The CDR3 sequence is 12 residues long. The CDR3, as DNA: TGTGCCAGCAGTTACGGGAGCTACGAGCAGTACTTC. Protein sequence: CASSYGSYEQYF.

The chain combines TRBV6-2 or TRBV6-3 with TRBJ2-3, with D unresolved. Germline values: CDR1 MNHEY, CDR2 SVGEGT. The CDR3 extends over 13 amino acids. The germline V and J ends were trimmed by 4 bases and 6 bases, with 11 bases remaining between them. Written as DNA, the CDR3 is TGTGCCAGCAGTTCCAGACCCGGGGATACGCAGTATTTT. Amino acid sequence: CASSSRPGDTQYF.

This chain links TRBV9 with TRBJ2-1, with D tentatively TRBD1 or TRBD2 (5 bases each). The germline V gene has CDR1 SGDLS and CDR2 YYNGEE. V was shortened by 4 bases and J by 9 bases, with 23 bases between the two germline ends. The CDR3 covers 16 residues. CDR3 DNA sequence: TGTGCCAGCAGCCCGTCTCGGTGGGGCCGTACTAGTGAGCAGTTCTTC. Translated: CASSPSRWGRTSEQFF. Full variable domain (rest looked up from reference TRBV9 and TRBJ2-1): DSGVTQTPKHLITATGQRVTLRCSPRSGDLSVYWYQQSLDQGLQFLIQYYNGEERAKGNILERFSAQQFPDLHSELNLSSLELGDSALYFCASSPSRWGRTSEQFFGPGTRLTVL.

V usage is TRBV7-8 and J usage is TRBJ1-1; D perhaps matches TRBD1 (5 bases). V gave up 5 bases and J gave up 2 bases, with 12 bases separating them. The CDR3 has 14 amino acids. Germline assignment: CDR1 SGHVS and CDR2 FQNEAQ. In DNA, the CDR3 is TGTGCCAGCAGCATTCGGGACGGTAACACTGAAGCTTTCTTT. Translation gives CASSIRDGNTEAFF.

The CDR3 sequence: CASSSVGTSGSYEQYF. DNA for the CDR3: TGTGCCAGCAGCTCAGTTGGGACTAGCGGGAGTTACGAGCAGTACTTC. The chain couples TRBV7-2 to TRBJ2-7, with 14 bases lining up with TRBD2. Germline CDR1 reads SGHTA; CDR2 reads FQGNSA. Germline trimming cut 4 bases from V and 4 bases from J; bases unmatched to any gene: 6. The CDR3 is 16 amino acids.

The V and J genes are TRBV18 and TRBJ2-6; D perhaps matches TRBD2 (5 bases). Deletions cut 2 bases from V and 1 base from J, with 12 bases between. Germline assignment: CDR1 KGHSH and CDR2 LQKENI. The CDR3 spans 17 residues. CDR3 coding DNA: TGTGCCAGCTCACCAAACCGTAGAGGGTCTGGGGCCAACGTCCTGACTTTC. It translates to CASSPNRRGSGANVLTF.

Comments on this clone: Distinct nucleotide sequences in the sample also encode this CDR3. The chain employs TRBV11-2 and TRBJ1-4; perhaps TRBD1 as D (5 bases). Looked up from germline, CDR1 is SGHAT and CDR2 is FQNNGV. The CDR3 is 14 amino acids. Between the trimmed V and J ends, which lost 0 bases and 5 bases, there was a span of 7 bases. The CDR3 DNA follows: TGTGCCAGCAGCTTAGATAGGGGAAATGAAAAACTGTTTTTT. It codes for CASSLDRGNEKLFF. The whole variable domain, remainder taken from reference TRBV11-2 and TRBJ1-4, is EAGVAQSPRYKIIEKRQSVAFWCNPISGHATLYWYQQILGQGPKLLIQFQNNGVVDDSQLPKDRFSAERLKGVDSTLKIQPAKLEDSAVYLCASSLDRGNEKLFFGSGTQLSVL.

The J gene is TRBJ2-3, the V gene TRBV30; D tentatively fits TRBD1 or TRBD2 (5 bases each). The CDR3 extends over 14 amino acids. V was pared by 3 bases and J by 0 bases, with 10 bases between. Germline V gives CDR1 GTSNPN, CDR2 SVGIG (reference sequence). The CDR3: CAWRAGSSTDTQYF. The CDR3 nucleotides are TGTGCCTGGAGGGCAGGGAGTAGCACAGATACGCAGTATTTT.

The chain is built from TRBV12-3 or TRBV12-4 and TRBJ2-5, with 7 bases lining up with TRBD2. V was pared by 5 bases and J by 4 bases, with 4 bases of the junction left unmatched. The CDR3 covers 13 residues. The CDR3 nucleotides read TGTGCCAGCAGTACTTGGGGGGGAGAGACCCAGTACTTC. Its translation is CASSTWGGETQYF.

This clone was detected only a few times. The rearrangement links TRBV12-5 to TRBJ1-1; D is ambiguous. The V end was cut by 1 base, the J end by 1 base, with 4 bases between. Germline V lookup: CDR1 LGHNT, CDR2 FRNRAP. The CDR3 consists of 13 residues. The CDR3 DNA follows: TGTGCTAGTGGTTTGGGAGGGAACACTGAAGCTTTCTTT. Translation: CASGLGGNTEAFF.